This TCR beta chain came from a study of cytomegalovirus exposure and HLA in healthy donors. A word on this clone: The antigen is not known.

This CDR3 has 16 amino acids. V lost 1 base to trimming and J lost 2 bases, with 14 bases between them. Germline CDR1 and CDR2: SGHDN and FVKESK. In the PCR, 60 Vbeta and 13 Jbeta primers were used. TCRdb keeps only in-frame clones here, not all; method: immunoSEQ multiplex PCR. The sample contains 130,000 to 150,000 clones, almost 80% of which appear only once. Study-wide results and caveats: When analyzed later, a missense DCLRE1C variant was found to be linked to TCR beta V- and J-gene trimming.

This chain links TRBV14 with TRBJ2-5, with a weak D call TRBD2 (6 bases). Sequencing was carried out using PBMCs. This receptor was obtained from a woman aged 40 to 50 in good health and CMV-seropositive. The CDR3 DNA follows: TGTGCCAGCAGCCAAGGATCGGGACTGCTACAAGAGACCCAGTACTTC. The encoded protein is CASSQGSGLLQETQYF.